This T cell receptor (beta chain) was documented in a study of shared clonotypes between healthy human individuals. In the study overall: With ages of 18 to 49, the donors were a couple of women and three men.

Study outcomes and limitations: The study found roughly 5% of naive CD4 clonotypes shared across a handful of donors. As a rule, naive subsets had a larger estimated richness than memory subsets. Donor scarcity curtailed the genetic and exposure-history diversity represented herein.

In the naive CD8 group, cells lacked CD45RO and were positively selected for CCR7, so terminally differentiated effector memory CD45RA+ cells were left out. The sample holds one count of this clone. Its matching antigen is unknown. Produced via immunoSEQ multiplex PCR; TCRdb's table is partial and in-frame only. The sample includes about 2.1 million clones, more than 85% of them seen just once. Sequencing input: naive CD8+ T cells from PBMCs. The TCR was taken from a man younger than 35 in good health. Some clones in this sample may be carry-over from other donors' samples.

Written as DNA, the CDR3 is TGTGCCAGCAGCCTGAGCTTGGACTACGAGCAGTACTTC. It yields the protein CASSLSLDYEQYF. The chain recombines TRBV7-3 with TRBJ2-7, with D unclear. CDR3 length equals 13 residues. V lost 5 bases, J lost 3 bases, and 11 bases lay in between. Germline lookup yields CDR1 SGHTA and CDR2 FQGTGA.